This T cell receptor beta chain was captured in a study of blood T cell repertoires in COVID-19. In the study overall: T cells, B-cell-depleted T cells, or PBMCs provided the cDNA or gDNA that served as material.

Germline V gene sequence: CDR1 KGHDR, CDR2 SFDVKD. V lost 2 bases and J lost 4, with 16 bases in between. The CDR3 is 16 residues long. Per the authors' pipeline: Nucleated cell counts were estimated from reference gene primer amplification. Assay: immunoSEQ multiplex PCR; the TCRdb copy retains only in-frame clones and omits some. V and J calls and clone size come straight from that table; D and trimming were deduced from the DNA. The top ten clones hold roughly 4.8% of a sample with about 280,000 clones, approximately 90% of them seen once. The specimen was peripheral blood. The chain links TRBV24-1 to TRBJ1-2; no firm D call. The clonotype originates from a man aged 40-49 years with acute or convalescent COVID-19. CDR3 loop: CATSDSSVFGVYGYTF. The CDR3 DNA follows: TGTGCCACCAGTGATTCGTCAGTCTTCGGGGTCTATGGCTACACCTTC.